A single sample gave rise to the 21 T cell receptor beta chains below, sequenced in a study of response to subunit inactivated influenza vaccine. TCRdb reanalysed the RT-PCR reads using MiXCR and keeps one entry per CDR3 protein. The table has 500,000 to 600,000 distinct CDR3 sequences, 10% to 15% seen once. The material was PBMCs from blood, obtained more than 35 days after vaccination. The receptors shown here come from a man aged 50-59 years who received an inactivated influenza vaccine.

This clonotype was recorded many times. This chain joins TRBV12-3 or TRBV12-4 and TRBJ1-1; no definite D call. Trimming cost V 5 bases and J 1 base, with 8 bases left between them. This CDR3 has 13 residues. In DNA, the CDR3 is TGTGCCAGCAGTATAGATGCGAACACTGAAGCTTTCTTT. Translation: CASSIDANTEAFF.

A few counts support this clonotype. The chain couples TRBV12-3 or TRBV12-4 to TRBJ2-3; TRBD1 aligns across 9 bases. The CDR3 consists of 16 residues. The ends lost 5 bases at V and 3 bases at J; junction bases unmatched: 9. CDR3 DNA: TGTGCCAGCAGTCCCCGGGACAGGGAATCAACAGATACGCAGTATTTT. Amino acids: CASSPRDRESTDTQYF.

J is TRBJ2-1 and V is TRBV5-1; D not certain. Germline V gene data show CDR1 as SGHRS and CDR2 as YFSETQ. Trimming took off 4 bases at V and 15 bases at J, with 20 bases between the two ends. This CDR3 has 13 amino acids. The CDR3 protein is CASSRTGVGIMFF. The CDR3 DNA follows: TGCGCCAGCAGCCGGACCGGTGTCGGAATCATGTTCTTC.

The J gene is TRBJ1-1, the V gene TRBV6-5; the D is unclear. The V end lost 5 bases, the J end lost 1 base, and 14 bases lay between the germline ends. This CDR3 is 15 amino acids long. Germline V gene lookup returns CDR1 MNHEY and CDR2 SVGAGI. This CDR3 is CASSRTLRGNTEAFF. In DNA, the CDR3 is TGTGCCAGCAGTCGTACTCTGCGGGGGAACACTGAAGCTTTCTTT.

This clonotype was found a few times. For the CDR3, the DNA is TGCGCCAGCAGCTTGAACTACGCGGGAGGGCCCGACGAGCAGTACTTC. Protein: CASSLNYAGGPDEQYF. V is TRBV5-1 and J is TRBJ2-7, with 9 bases matching TRBD2. The junction had 10 bases not matched to a gene; V was cut back by 1 base and J by 5 bases. The CDR3 is 16 residues long. From germline, CDR1 is SGHRS and CDR2 YFSETQ.

This clonotype appeared many times. The CDR3 DNA sequence: TGTGCCAGCAGTTACTCCACCGGGGAGCTGTTTTTT. It translates to CASSYSTGELFF. V usage is TRBV6-6 and J usage is TRBJ2-2; no definite D call. Germline V gives CDR1 MNHNY, CDR2 SVGAGI (reference sequence). The germline V and J ends were trimmed by 0 bases and 4 bases, with 0 bases remaining between them. The CDR3 runs 12 residues.

This clonotype was recorded many times. The chain uses TRBV6-5 and TRBJ1-1, with D perhaps TRBD1 (5 bases). This CDR3 region has 12 residues. The germline CDR1 and CDR2 sequences are MNHEY and SVGAGI. V lost 2 bases, J lost 7 bases, and 8 bases lay in between. For the CDR3, the DNA is TGTGCCAGCAGTTACCGGGGCAGTGAAGCTTTCTTT. Translation: CASSYRGSEAFF.

A few counts support this clonotype. This chain joins TRBV4-3 and TRBJ2-5; possibly TRBD1 for D (6 bases). The germline V gene encodes CDR1 LGHNA and CDR2 YSLEER. Between the trimmed V and J ends, which lost 0 bases and 0 bases, there was a span of 17 bases. The CDR3 contains 18 residues. This chain's CDR3 is CASSQDVSRTAYQETQYF. The DNA for the CDR3 is TGCGCCAGCAGCCAAGATGTAAGTCGGACAGCGTACCAAGAGACCCAGTACTTC.

This clonotype was seen only a few times. The J gene is TRBJ2-2, the V gene TRBV7-3, with D perhaps being TRBD1 or TRBD2 (5 bases each). CDR3 length: 17 residues. In germline, CDR1 is SGHTA, CDR2 FQGTGA. Trimming removed 2 bases from V and 4 bases from J, with 17 bases in between. CDR3 residues: CASSLGPRDAGTGELFF. The CDR3 DNA reads TGTGCCAGCAGCTTAGGGCCCCGGGACGCTGGCACCGGGGAGCTGTTTTTT.

This clonotype was picked up a small number of times. The rearrangement joins TRBV7-2 to TRBJ2-1; possibly TRBD1 or TRBD2 for D (5 bases each). The V end lost 5 bases, the J end lost 7 bases, and 12 bases lay between the germline ends. Germline CDR1 SGHTA, CDR2 FQGNSA. This CDR3 has 13 residues. This CDR3 reads CASSPGWGNEQFF. The CDR3 coding sequence is TGTGCCAGCAGCCCGGGGTGGGGGAATGAGCAGTTCTTC.

This clonotype was recorded only once. The gene calls are TRBV11-2 and TRBJ2-1; D is perhaps TRBD2 (6 bases). Germline CDR1 is SGHAT and CDR2 is FQNNGV. V was shortened by 0 bases and J by 9 bases, with 21 bases between the two germline ends. This CDR3 has 17 amino acids. The CDR3 spells CASSLDRWTKASPEQFF. The CDR3 DNA is TGTGCCAGCAGCTTAGATCGGTGGACTAAAGCCTCGCCTGAGCAGTTCTTC. Complete variable domain (other parts from reference TRBV11-2 and TRBJ2-1): EAGVAQSPRYKIIEKRQSVAFWCNPISGHATLYWYQQILGQGPKLLIQFQNNGVVDDSQLPKDRFSAERLKGVDSTLKIQPAKLEDSAVYLCASSLDRWTKASPEQFFGPGTRLTVL.

This clonotype was seen a handful of times. The chain combines TRBV20-1 with TRBJ2-7; 12 bases are a match to TRBD2. The CDR3 consists of 18 residues. Germline CDR1 is DFQATT and CDR2 is SNEGSKA (reference sequence). V was pared by 3 bases and J by 0 bases, with 12 bases of the junction left unmatched. CDR3 nucleotide sequence: TGCAGTGCTAGGGCCGGGACTAGCGGGCTGGGGAGCTCCTACGAGCAGTACTTC. This codes for CSARAGTSGLGSSYEQYF.

This chain links TRBV12-3 or TRBV12-4 with TRBJ1-4, with D maybe TRBD1 (5 bases). V was shortened by 8 bases and J by 8 bases, with 21 bases between the two germline ends. The CDR3 is 15 amino acids. DNA of the CDR3: TGTGCCAGCCGCCGCTCCGGGCAGGGAAGAGAAAAACTGTTTTTT. Translated: CASRRSGQGREKLFF.

V and J are TRBV5-1 and TRBJ1-6, with TRBD1 matching over 7 bases. J gave up 8 bases and V 3 bases, and 5 bases lay outside the gene matches. Germline lookup yields CDR1 SGHRS and CDR2 YFSETQ. The CDR3 runs to 14 residues. CDR3 amino acids: CASSSGDSYSPLHF. The CDR3, as DNA: TGCGCCAGCAGCTCCGGGGACAGCTATTCACCCCTCCACTTT.

This sequence joins TRBV6-2 or TRBV6-3 and TRBJ2-3; tentatively, D is TRBD1 (6 bases). The ends were cut back, 2 bases at V and 4 bases at J, with 13 bases in the middle. CDR3 length: 15 residues. CDR1 is MNHEY, CDR2 SVGEGT, per germline. The CDR3 here is CASSYDRMGSDTQYF. CDR3 bases: TGTGCCAGCAGTTACGACAGGATGGGTTCAGATACGCAGTATTTT.

V and J are TRBV4-3 and TRBJ2-1; TRBD2 might be the D (6 bases). The V gene's germline CDR1 is LGHNA and CDR2 YSLEER. Trimming removed 0 bases at V and 6 bases at J, with 9 bases between. The CDR3 has 14 amino acids. The CDR3, as DNA: TGCGCCAGCAGCCAAGAACCCGGGGGCAATGAGCAGTTCTTC. Translation: CASSQEPGGNEQFF.

This clonotype occurred a few times. This chain connects TRBV5-1 to TRBJ1-2; no reliable D call. In germline, CDR1 is SGHRS, CDR2 YFSETQ. V was trimmed by 0 bases and J by 2 bases, leaving 5 bases between them. CDR3 size: 13 residues. The CDR3 spells CASSLDGNYGYTF. The CDR3 coding sequence is TGCGCCAGCAGCTTGGACGGGAACTATGGCTACACCTTC.

In this sample, this clonotype turned up many times. The chain employs TRBV20-1 and TRBJ1-2; TRBD1 is a possible D gene (5 bases). Trimming took off 4 bases at V and 4 bases at J, with 13 bases between the two ends. Germline V gene data show CDR1 as DFQATT and CDR2 as SNEGSKA (reference sequence). This CDR3 region has 13 residues. DNA for the CDR3: TGCAGTGCTATCTTCCCGGGGGGCTATGGCTACACCTTC. Its protein is CSAIFPGGYGYTF.

V usage is TRBV7-2 and J usage is TRBJ2-5; 8 bases agree with TRBD1. Trimming took 6 bases from V and 5 from J; bases not matched to a gene: 17. Germline-derived CDR1 and CDR2 are SGHTA and FQGNSA. This CDR3 is built from 17 residues. Written as DNA, the CDR3 is TGTGCCAGCAGATCCACAGAGGGCAGGGGGCGCCGGGAGACCCAGTACTTC. As protein: CASRSTEGRGRRETQYF.

The DNA of the CDR3 is TGTGCCAGCAGCTTACAGGCTGGTGGGGCCAACGTCCTGACTTTC. This codes for CASSLQAGGANVLTF. The chain couples TRBV7-2 to TRBJ2-6; no definite D call. CDR1 and CDR2 (germline): SGHTA, FQGNSA. The V gene lost 2 bases and the J gene lost 3 bases, with 8 bases spanning the gap. The CDR3 runs to 15 residues.

This clonotype was observed at least ten times. The chain employs TRBV20-1 and TRBJ2-1; weak D call: TRBD2 (6 bases). The CDR3 has 14 residues. Trimming took 0 bases from V and 4 from J, leaving 10 bases between them. The germline gives CDR1 DFQATT, CDR2 SNEGSKA (reference sequence). As DNA, the CDR3 is TGCAGTGCTAGAGATAGGAGGGGATACAATGAGCAGTTCTTC. This translates into CSARDRRGYNEQFF.